Listed below are T cell receptor beta chains from one sample, sequenced in a study of blood T cell repertoires in COVID-19. Libraries were prepared by immunoSEQ multiplex PCR; TCRdb keeps only in-frame clonotypes and omits some of them. The sample lists 400,000 to 450,000 clones, around 87% seen once, with around 1.1% in the top ten. Sequenced: PBMCs or T cells enriched from blood (not recorded which). The receptor set was obtained from a man aged 25-40 years who had recovered from COVID-19. CDR3s include the opening cysteine and the closing phenylalanine or tryptophan. Each record gives: J gene, V gene, D gene, clone size, CDR3 DNA, CDR3 protein. The D gene is left open where the match is weak. Size is omitted from some rows. Given values are once, few, many or a class for expanded clones.

>TRBJ1-1|TRBV6-6|.|.
TGTGCCAGCAGCCTCGACATTTACACTGAAGCTTTCTTT
CASSLDIYTEAFF
>TRBJ2-7|TRBV7-9|.|once
TGTGCCAGCAGCTTAGGCCCGAGCGGAAACTACGAGCAGTACTTC
CASSLGPSGNYEQYF
>TRBJ1-5|TRBV7-9|.|.
TGTGCCAGCAGCTTAGGAGTTGGGGGCGCGGACCAGCCCCAGCATTTT
CASSLGVGGADQPQHF
>TRBJ2-1|TRBV15|.|.
TGTGCCACCAGCAGAGGACAGGACATCTACAATGAGCAGTTCTTC
CATSRGQDIYNEQFF
>TRBJ1-2|TRBV6-5|TRBD1|.
TGTGCCAGCAGTTACGGGACAGGGGGCTATGGCTACACCTTC
CASSYGTGGYGYTF
>TRBJ2-7|TRBV5-1|.|.
TGCGCCAGCAGCGCAAGACAGGGCCCCGGGGGGCAGTACTTC
CASSARQGPGGQYF
>TRBJ1-1|TRBV5-5|TRBD1|.
TGTGCCAGCAGCCAGCCCGGGACAGTATTGACTGAAGCTTTCTTT
CASSQPGTVLTEAFF
>TRBJ1-4|TRBV7-9|.|.
TGTGCCAGCAGCCCCGGGGGGGAGGGTGAAAAACTGTTTTTT
CASSPGGEGEKLFF
>TRBJ1-2|TRBV28|TRBD1|.
TGTGCCAGCAGTTTTTCGGGACAGGTCTATGGCTACACCTTC
CASSFSGQVYGYTF
>TRBJ2-1|TRBV11-3|.|.
TGTGCCAGCAGCTTAGCGGGGGGCCGGGGCAATGAGCAGTTCTTC
CASSLAGGRGNEQFF
>TRBJ2-7|TRBV9|TRBD1|.
TGTGCCAGCAGCGTAGGAGGACAGGGGAACCCCTACGAGCAGTACTTC
CASSVGGQGNPYEQYF
>TRBJ2-7|TRBV7-3|TRBD2|.
TGTGCCAGCAGCTTATTTGGGACTACCTACGAGCAGTACTTC
CASSLFGTTYEQYF
>TRBJ2-1|TRBV12-3/TRBV12-4|TRBD2|.
TGTGCCAGCACCCAAGGGGAGGGAGGGGAGCAGTTCTTC
CASTQGEGGEQFF
>TRBJ2-3|TRBV19|TRBD1|.
TGTGCCAGTAGTCGGGACAGGGTAGGCACAGATACGCAGTATTTT
CASSRDRVGTDTQYF
>TRBJ2-5|TRBV18|TRBD2|.
TGTGCCAGCTCCCAAGGACTAGCGGGATTATTTCAAGAGACCCAGTACTTC
CASSQGLAGLFQETQYF
>TRBJ1-4|TRBV5-1|TRBD1|.
TGCGCCAGCAGCTTCGGGGGACAGGGTAAAAAACTGTTTTTT
CASSFGGQGKKLFF
>TRBJ2-7|TRBV7-2|TRBD2|.
TGTGCCAGCAGCTTAGTTGCCCTAGCGGGAGGGCCAACTGGCGAGCAGTACTTC
CASSLVALAGGPTGEQYF
>TRBJ1-1|TRBV5-3|.|.
TGTGTCAGAAGTCCCTTCGGACAAGCCATGAACACTGAAGCTTTCTTT
CVRSPFGQAMNTEAFF
>TRBJ2-7|TRBV5-6|TRBD1|.
TGTGCCAGCAGCAAGGCAGGGGGTGAAGAGCAGTACTTC
CASSKAGGEEQYF
>TRBJ2-5|TRBV2|TRBD1|few
TGTGCCAGCAGTGGGACAGGGCGTGAGACCCAGTACTTC
CASSGTGRETQYF
>TRBJ2-2|TRBV12-3/TRBV12-4|.|once
TGTGCCAGCAGTATCAGGGTGGCCGGGGAGCTGTTTTTT
CASSIRVAGELFF
>TRBJ1-3|TRBV7-9|TRBD1|.
TGTGCCAGCAGCAGCTCGACAGGGTACTCTGGAAACACCATATATTTT
CASSSSTGYSGNTIYF
>TRBJ2-2|TRBV19|.|.
TGTGCCAGTAGTGTGACAGCGACCGGGGAGCTGTTTTTT
CASSVTATGELFF
>TRBJ1-1|TRBV4-1|.|once
TGCGCCAGCAGCCAACCCACACAGAACACTGAAGCTTTCTTT
CASSQPTQNTEAFF
>TRBJ1-3|TRBV13|TRBD1|.
TGTGCCAGCAGCAAGGGACAGGGGGGTTCGGACACCATATATTTT
CASSKGQGGSDTIYF
>TRBJ1-2|TRBV11-2|.|.
TGTGCCAGCAGCTCCATAAGACGTACGACAGCTAACTATGGCTACACCTTC
CASSSIRRTTANYGYTF
>TRBJ2-7|TRBV11-2|TRBD2|.
TGTGCCAGCAGCACCGGACACAGCGGGAGGGCCTACGAGCAGTACTTC
CASSTGHSGRAYEQYF
>TRBJ2-3|TRBV29-1|TRBD2|.
TGCAGCGTTCCCGGGAGGGACCCAGATACGCAGTATTTT
CSVPGRDPDTQYF
>TRBJ2-6|TRBV27|TRBD2|.
TGTGCCAGCAGTTTCGCCGGACTAGCGTCCGGGGCCAACGTCCTGACTTTC
CASSFAGLASGANVLTF
>TRBJ1-2|TRBV29-1|.|few
TGCAGCGTTGCGGCAGGGGACTATGGCTACACCTTC
CSVAAGDYGYTF
>TRBJ2-7|TRBV18|TRBD2|.
TGTGCCAGCTCACGCCTAGCGGGAGGGTCGTCCTACGAGCAGTACTTC
CASSRLAGGSSYEQYF
>TRBJ2-5|TRBV6-2/TRBV6-3|TRBD2|.
TGTGCCAGCAGCCATCGGGGGGGCAAAGAGACCCAGTACTTC
CASSHRGGKETQYF
>TRBJ2-3|TRBV18|TRBD1|.
TGTGCCAGCTCACCACCGGGACAGGGAAGCACAGATACGCAGTATTTT
CASSPPGQGSTDTQYF
>TRBJ1-2|TRBV2|.|.
TGTGCCAGCAGTTACAGTCTCGGTAACTATGGCTACACCTTC
CASSYSLGNYGYTF
>TRBJ1-2|TRBV10-3|.|.
TGTGCCATCAGTGAATTACAGGGTCCCGGCTACACCTTC
CAISELQGPGYTF
>TRBJ2-7|TRBV7-9|TRBD2|.
TGTGCCAGCAGCCCCCCGAGGGGACTAGCGGGAGGGGGCTACGAGCAGTACTTC
CASSPPRGLAGGGYEQYF
>TRBJ1-4|TRBV12-5|TRBD1|.
TGTGCTAGTGCTCACGGGACAGCAGGTTCGGGTGAAAAACTGTTTTTT
CASAHGTAGSGEKLFF
>TRBJ1-1|TRBV6-2/TRBV6-3|.|.
TGTGCCAGCAGTTTCGCCGGAGAAGTCGCTGAAGCTTTCTTT
CASSFAGEVAEAFF
>TRBJ2-1|TRBV7-2|.|once
TGTGCCAGCAGCTTAGACAGGTCACTTCACAATGAGCAGTTCTTC
CASSLDRSLHNEQFF
>TRBJ1-5|TRBV7-8|TRBD1|.
TGTGCCAGCAGCGAAACAGGGGGACGCAATCAGCCCCAGCATTTT
CASSETGGRNQPQHF
>TRBJ2-5|TRBV19|TRBD2|.
TGTGCCAGTAGTGAAGATGAATGGACTAGCGAGGAGAGTCATCAAGAGACCCAGTACTTC
CASSEDEWTSEESHQETQYF